This is a list of T cell receptor beta chains from one sample in a study of blood T cells in healthy people across ages. TCRdb re-called the 5' RACE reads through MiXCR, storing one row per CDR3 protein. This table has 850,000 to 1,300,000 distinct CDR3 sequences, under 55% appearing once. Sample: blood. All receptors come from a woman in her sixties in good health. CDR3s include the opening cysteine and the closing phenylalanine or tryptophan. D genes are given only for firm matches. Clone size is stated in some rows and not others, as once, few, many or a class when expanded.

cdr3_aa cdr3_nt clone_size j_call d_call v_call
CASSQVVAAGSEQYF TGCGCCAGCAGCCAAGTTGTAGCGGCGGGTAGTGAGCAGTACTTC NA TRBJ2-4 NA TRBV4-1
CSAGTGANYNEQFF TGCAGCGCCGGGACAGGGGCGAACTACAATGAGCAGTTCTTC NA TRBJ2-1 TRBD1 TRBV29-1
CASSFVRDRGLTQYF TGTGCCAGCAGCTTCGTCCGGGACAGGGGATTGACCCAGTACTTC NA TRBJ2-5 TRBD1 TRBV7-8
CASSPRNRGWGYTF TGTGCCAGCAGTCCCAGAAACAGGGGTTGGGGCTACACCTTC NA TRBJ1-2 TRBD1 TRBV27
CASSELGGNEQFF TGTGCCAGCAGTGAATTAGGGGGCAATGAGCAGTTCTTC NA TRBJ2-1 NA TRBV2
CASRGQDPPYEQYF TGTGCCAGCAGGGGACAGGATCCTCCCTACGAGCAGTACTTC few TRBJ2-7 TRBD1 TRBV6-5
CASSPRERERLNEQFF TGTGCCAGCAGCCCCCGGGAGCGGGAGAGGTTGAATGAGCAGTTCTTC few TRBJ2-1 TRBD2 TRBV7-9
CASSPWGREVETQYF TGTGCCAGCAGCCCCTGGGGGCGGGAGGTTGAGACCCAGTACTTC NA TRBJ2-5 TRBD2 TRBV7-2
CASSRLGRRSSYNSPLHF TGTGCCAGCAGTCGCCTGGGACGGCGCAGCTCCTATAATTCACCCCTCCACTTT NA TRBJ1-6 NA TRBV6-1
CASRGDGTSGIYEQYF TGTGCCAGCAGGGGTGATGGGACTAGCGGGATCTACGAGCAGTACTTC NA TRBJ2-7 TRBD2 TRBV7-9
CASSLDQGTYNEQFF TGCGCCAGCAGCCTCGATCAGGGGACTTACAATGAGCAGTTCTTC NA TRBJ2-1 NA TRBV5-1